A single sample is the source of the 26 T cell receptor beta chains below, sequenced in a study of blood T cell repertoires in COVID-19. Repertoires were generated with immunoSEQ multiplex PCR, while TCRdb's copy carries only in-frame clones and drops some. This repertoire shows some 13,000 clones, around 78% found once; its top ten account for under 35%. Sequencing was done on a sample of peripheral blood. These receptor sequences come from a human donor in a cohort sampled during active COVID-19.

This chain links TRBV7-2 with TRBJ1-2, with TRBD1 as a possible D gene (6 bases). Germline assignment: CDR1 SGHTA and CDR2 FQGNSA. This CDR3 is built from 19 residues. Between the trimmed V and J ends, which lost 3 bases and 4 bases, there was a span of 27 bases. The CDR3 is CASSFPDRDTSPRVYGYTF. CDR3 nucleotide sequence: TGTGCCAGCAGCTTTCCTGACCGGGACACCAGCCCTCGGGTCTATGGCTACACCTTC.

CDR3 sequence reads: CASSTRTGGIDNEQFF. CDR3 coding DNA: TGTGCCAGCAGCACTCGGACAGGGGGCATCGACAATGAGCAGTTCTTC. The chain links TRBV11-2 to TRBJ2-1; 11 bases map to TRBD1. This CDR3 is 16 amino acids long. The germline gives CDR1 SGHAT, CDR2 FQNNGV. V trimming: 5 bases; J trimming: 5 bases; junction bases outside the gene matches: 8.

This clone appeared a single time. The rearrangement joins TRBV6-5 to TRBJ2-3; 7 nucleotides match TRBD1. With 4 bases clipped from V and 2 bases from J, the junction kept 6 bases outside the gene matches. The CDR3 sequence is 15 residues long. The germline V gene has CDR1 MNHEY and CDR2 SVGAGI. The CDR3 loop is CASSSTGWATDTQYF. The CDR3 nucleotides read TGTGCCAGCAGTTCGACAGGGTGGGCCACAGATACGCAGTATTTT.

The chain links TRBV6-2 or TRBV6-3 to TRBJ1-1; D is possibly TRBD1 (6 bases). Deletions cut 3 bases from V and 2 bases from J, with 16 bases between. This CDR3 has 16 amino acids. Per germline, CDR1 MNHEY and CDR2 SVGEGT. The CDR3 here is CASSYPHRAGNTEAFF. The CDR3 DNA reads as TGTGCCAGCAGTTATCCCCACAGGGCAGGAAACACTGAAGCTTTCTTT.

The gene calls are TRBV3-1 (or the pseudogene TRBV3-2) and TRBJ1-3; TRBD1 matches 7 bases. The germline V gene encodes CDR1 LGHDT and CDR2 YNNKEL (reference sequence). V lost 4 bases, J lost 2 bases, and 8 bases stayed unmatched. This CDR3 region has 16 residues. This CDR3 reads CASSPLAGGPGNTIYF. The CDR3 nucleotides are TGTGCCAGCAGCCCTCTGGCAGGGGGGCCTGGAAACACCATATATTTT.

This chain joins TRBV7-9 and TRBJ2-3; 9 bases map to TRBD2. After removal of 6 bases from V and 1 base from J, the junction contained 14 bases not matched to a gene. The CDR3 is 18 residues long. Germline lookup yields CDR1 SEHNR and CDR2 FQNEAQ (reference sequence). For the CDR3, the DNA is TGTGCCAGCAGTCCCCGAGGGCTAGCGGGGACTGGCACAGATACGCAGTATTTT. This codes for CASSPRGLAGTGTDTQYF.

The chain employs TRBV11-2 and TRBJ2-7, with 8 nucleotides matching TRBD2. V dropped 3 bases and J dropped 6; count of bases not matched to a gene: 7. This CDR3 is 14 amino acids long. CDR1 and CDR2 from the germline V gene are SGHAT and FQNNGV. CDR3 region: CASSLMGLDLEQYF. The CDR3 region has the DNA TGTGCCAGCAGCTTGATGGGACTAGACCTCGAGCAGTACTTC.

The gene calls are TRBV9 and TRBJ2-2, with a weak D call TRBD1 (7 bases). V lost 5 bases and J 6 bases, leaving 17 bases between the germline ends. Per germline, CDR1 SGDLS and CDR2 YYNGEE. CDR3 size: 15 residues. The CDR3 nucleotides read TGTGCCAGCAGTCACCGGGGGACAGACCCCGGGGAGCTGTTTTTT. Translation: CASSHRGTDPGELFF.

This chain connects TRBV6-5 to TRBJ2-2, with D hard to call. CDR3 size: 13 residues. Trimming took off 1 base at V and 6 bases at J, with 6 bases between the two ends. Germline V gives CDR1 MNHEY, CDR2 SVGAGI. CDR3 nucleotides: TGTGCCAGCAGTTACTACTTCCCCGGGGAGCTGTTTTTT. Protein product: CASSYYFPGELFF.

This chain uses TRBV5-4 with TRBJ2-3; 9 positions agree with TRBD2. V was clipped by 0 bases and J by 4 bases; unmatched bases: 6. The CDR3 loop spans 16 amino acids. Germline V CDR1 and CDR2: SGHNT, YYREEE (reference sequence). The CDR3 DNA is TGTGCCAGCAGCTTGGTGGCGGGGGGGCCGTCAGATACGCAGTATTTT. Its translation: CASSLVAGGPSDTQYF.

This rearrangement joins TRBV7-2 to TRBJ1-5, with D possibly matching TRBD1 (6 bases). The V gene lost 4 bases and the J gene lost 7 bases, with 14 bases spanning the gap. Germline values: CDR1 SGHTA, CDR2 FQGNSA. The CDR3 extends over 14 amino acids. The chain's CDR3 is CASSYTGFDQPQHF. For the CDR3, the DNA is TGTGCCAGCAGCTACACAGGGTTTGACCAGCCCCAGCATTTT.

This chain connects TRBV7-3 to TRBJ2-3; 11 nucleotides align to TRBD2. CDR1 is SGHTA and CDR2 is FQGTGA in the germline V gene. With 1 base clipped from V and 2 bases from J, the junction kept 8 bases outside the gene matches. CDR3 length: 18 amino acids. CDR3 in amino acids: CASSLKTSLAGDTDTQYF. The CDR3 bases are TGTGCCAGCAGCTTAAAAACCTCACTAGCGGGGGACACAGATACGCAGTATTTT.

The CDR3 sequence: CATSRDRGEETQYF. The CDR3 region has the DNA TGTGCCACCAGCAGAGATAGGGGTGAGGAGACCCAGTACTTC. This rearrangement joins TRBV15 to TRBJ2-5; D is possibly TRBD1 (5 bases). Germline V gene data show CDR1 as LNHNV and CDR2 as YYDKDF (reference sequence). There are 14 residues in the CDR3. Trimming left V 0 bases short and J 5 bases short, with 10 bases between.

The CDR3 loop is CASSSVGQGVNGYTF. The CDR3 bases are TGTGCCAGCAGCTCGGTTGGACAGGGGGTAAATGGCTACACCTTC. The chain joins TRBV5-4 to TRBJ1-2; 10 bases map to TRBD1. The V gene's germline CDR1 is SGHNT and CDR2 YYREEE (reference sequence). V lost 3 bases to trimming and J lost 6 bases; unmatched junction nucleotides: 8. The CDR3 has 15 residues. Combining the CDR3 with reference TRBV5-4 and TRBJ1-2 gives the whole variable domain ETGVTQSPTHLIKTRGQQVTLRCSSQSGHNTVSWYQQALGQGPQFIFQYYREEENGRGNFPPRFSGLQFPNYSSELNVNALELDDSALYLCASSSVGQGVNGYTFGSGTRLTVV.

The rearrangement uses TRBV7-9 and TRBJ1-1; the D gene is possibly TRBD1 (5 bases). Deletions cut 5 bases from V and 10 bases from J, with 14 bases between. The germline V gene has CDR1 SEHNR and CDR2 FQNEAQ (reference sequence). This CDR3 region has 12 residues. The chain's CDR3 is CASSGSGASAFF. The CDR3 nucleotides read TGTGCCAGCAGCGGAAGTGGGGCTTCAGCTTTCTTT.

V and J are TRBV18 and TRBJ2-2, with 9 positions matching TRBD1. CDR3 length equals 17 residues. J lost 0 bases, V lost 6 bases, and 8 bases had no gene match. Germline V gene sequence: CDR1 KGHSH, CDR2 LQKENI. The CDR3 spells CASSRAGQGSNTGELFF. As DNA, the CDR3 is TGTGCCAGCTCTAGGGCGGGACAGGGCTCGAACACCGGGGAGCTGTTTTTT.

The chain couples TRBV4-1 to TRBJ1-5; D gene uncertain. Trimming removed 0 bases at V and 6 bases at J, with 6 bases between. Per the germline V gene, CDR1 is MGHRA and CDR2 is YSYEKL. The CDR3 sequence is 13 residues long. This chain's CDR3 is CASSQERFQPQHF. As DNA, the CDR3 is TGCGCCAGCAGCCAAGAGAGGTTTCAGCCCCAGCATTTT.

The rearrangement uses TRBV12-3 or TRBV12-4 and TRBJ1-5, with a tentative D call TRBD1 (5 bases). The CDR3 sequence is 13 residues long. Between the trimmed V and J ends, which lost 4 bases and 4 bases, there was a span of 8 bases. This CDR3 is CASSSAGNQPQHF. The CDR3 DNA is TGTGCCAGCAGTTCTGCAGGGAATCAGCCCCAGCATTTT.

The chain employs TRBV6-1 and TRBJ1-6, with D possibly matching TRBD1 (5 bases). Germline V gene sequence: CDR1 MNHNS, CDR2 SASEGT. The V and J ends lost 3 bases and 5 bases respectively, with 8 bases between them. This CDR3 contains 14 residues. The CDR3 sequence: CASSEATDNSPLHF. The CDR3 DNA reads TGTGCCAGCAGTGAGGCGACAGATAATTCACCCCTCCACTTT.

The rearrangement joins TRBV7-3 to TRBJ2-1; possibly TRBD2 for D (6 bases). The germline V and J ends were trimmed by 3 bases and 6 bases, with 9 bases remaining between them. Germline values: CDR1 SGHTA, CDR2 FQGTGA. The CDR3 is 13 residues long. CDR3 protein: CASSFGGGNEQFF. In DNA form, the CDR3 reads TGTGCCAGCAGCTTCGGGGGAGGCAATGAGCAGTTCTTC.

The chain carries TRBV10-3 and TRBJ2-1, with D maybe TRBD1 (5 bases). CDR1 is ENHRY and CDR2 is SYGVKD in the germline V gene. CDR3 length: 12 residues. The V end lost 2 bases, the J end lost 12 bases, and 11 bases lay between the germline ends. The CDR3, as DNA: TGTGCCATCAGTGAGAAAGGGGAATGGCAGTTCTTC. Translation gives CAISEKGEWQFF.

The genes are TRBV3-1 (or the pseudogene TRBV3-2) and TRBJ2-2; 9 bases agree with TRBD1. Germline V gene data show CDR1 as LGHDT and CDR2 as YNNKEL (reference sequence). This CDR3 has 16 amino acids. V trimming: 6 bases; J trimming: 4 bases; junction bases outside the gene matches: 9. Here the CDR3 DNA reads TGTGCCAGCAGACACTCCGGGACAGGGACCACCGGGGAGCTGTTTTTT. This translates into CASRHSGTGTTGELFF.

The chain links TRBV27 to TRBJ1-4, with TRBD1 as a possible D gene (6 bases). The length of the CDR3 is 12 residues. Germline V CDR1 and CDR2: MNHEY, SMNVEV (reference sequence). V dropped 5 bases and J dropped 14 bases, with 15 bases sitting between them. DNA for the CDR3: TGTGCCAGCAGTGCCCAAGGGGGAACTCTGTTTTTT. This sequence encodes CASSAQGGTLFF.

CDR3 protein: CASSLGIAGGASSYEQYF. CDR3 coding DNA: TGTGCCAGCAGCTTGGGAATAGCGGGGGGTGCCAGCTCCTACGAGCAGTACTTC. The chain uses TRBV5-4 and TRBJ2-7; 10 bases line up with TRBD2. CDR1 is SGHNT, CDR2 YYREEE, per germline (reference sequence). Trimming took 0 bases from V and 0 from J; bases not matched to a gene: 9. CDR3 length: 18 amino acids. Together with reference TRBV5-4 and TRBJ2-7, the CDR3 gives the full variable domain: ETGVTQSPTHLIKTRGQQVTLRCSSQSGHNTVSWYQQALGQGPQFIFQYYREEENGRGNFPPRFSGLQFPNYSSELNVNALELDDSALYLCASSLGIAGGASSYEQYFGPGTRLTVT.

This chain joins TRBV7-9 and TRBJ1-4; D possibly corresponds to TRBD1 (5 bases). Trimming removed 1 base from V and 3 bases from J, with 9 bases in between. The CDR3 totals 15 residues. The germline V gene has CDR1 SEHNR and CDR2 FQNEAQ (reference sequence). The CDR3 nucleotides are TGTGCCAGCAGCTTAGTCGGGGGTTCTAATGAAAAACTGTTTTTT. It translates to CASSLVGGSNEKLFF.

The gene calls are TRBV18 and TRBJ1-2; 9 bases map to TRBD1. The CDR3 extends over 13 amino acids. Germline V gene data show CDR1 as KGHSH and CDR2 as LQKENI. V lost 3 bases and J lost 6; bases outside the gene matches: 2. The CDR3 region has the DNA TGTGCCAGCTCACCGGACAGGGGCAATGGCTACACCTTC. It encodes CASSPDRGNGYTF.